The 24 T cell receptor beta chains reported below all come from one sample, sequenced in a study of OX40 agonist ivuxolimab in advanced cancers. Method: immunoSEQ multiplex PCR; TCRdb's copy keeps in-frame clones and lacks some. The data hold roughly 48,000 clones, with around nine tenths observed a single time. The sample here was CD4+ or CD8+ T cells sorted from blood, taken in a trial of the OX40 agonist ivuxolimab. The receptor set was obtained from an adult with an advanced solid tumor such as melanoma, head and neck, liver or kidney cancer.

The CDR3 loop is CASSQVNYRETQYF. The CDR3 bases are TGTGCCAGCAGCCAAGTAAATTATAGAGAGACCCAGTACTTC. The rearrangement joins TRBV4-2 to TRBJ2-5; D is uncertain. CDR1 and CDR2 (germline): LGHNA, YNFKEQ. The CDR3 consists of 14 residues. Trimming stripped 1 base from V and 4 bases from J, with 10 bases between.

V usage is TRBV5-1 and J usage is TRBJ1-6; TRBD1 is a possible D gene (5 bases). Trimming took off 2 bases at V and 4 bases at J, with 10 bases between the two ends. The germline CDR1 and CDR2 sequences are SGHRS and YFSETQ. This CDR3 is 15 amino acids long. Here the CDR3 DNA reads TGCGCCAGCAGCTTTCGACAGACGTATAATTCACCCCTCCACTTT. It yields the protein CASSFRQTYNSPLHF.

J is TRBJ2-3 and V is TRBV6-6; D ambiguous. CDR1 and CDR2 from the germline V gene are MNHNY and SVGAGI (reference sequence). This CDR3 is built from 14 residues. V shed 4 bases and J shed 5 bases, with 13 bases lying between them. Here the CDR3 reads CASSSTPYGDTQYF. CDR3 bases: TGTGCCAGCAGTTCGACGCCGTACGGAGATACGCAGTATTTT.

The genes are TRBV7-6 and TRBJ2-7, with D perhaps assigned TRBD1 or TRBD2 (5 bases each). V was cut by 5 bases and J by 3 bases, with 20 bases left in between. The CDR3 runs 16 residues. In germline, CDR1 is SGHVS, CDR2 FNYEAQ. In DNA form, the CDR3 reads TGTGCCAGCAGCAGCTTAGTGGGACCAGATATCTACGAGCAGTACTTC. Translating gives CASSSLVGPDIYEQYF. Full variable domain (outside the CDR3, taken from reference TRBV7-6 and TRBJ2-7): GAGVSQSPRYKVTKRGQDVALRCDPISGHVSLYWYRQALGQGPEFLTYFNYEAQQDKSGLPNDRFSAERPEGSISTLTIQRTEQRDSAMYRCASSSLVGPDIYEQYFGPGTRLTVT.

A few counts support this clone. This chain uses TRBV7-8 with TRBJ1-4; D not resolved. V gave up 2 bases and J gave up 8 bases, with 12 bases separating them. This CDR3 spans 14 amino acids. Germline CDR1 reads SGHVS; CDR2 reads FQNEAQ. Here the CDR3 DNA reads TGTGCCAGCAGCTTATACAGAGGCGAGGAAAAACTGTTTTTT. Its translation is CASSLYRGEEKLFF.

The J gene is TRBJ1-3, the V gene TRBV7-6, with D tentatively TRBD1 (6 bases). The V end was cut by 2 bases, the J end by 2 bases, with 22 bases between. The V gene's germline CDR1 is SGHVS and CDR2 FNYEAQ. The CDR3 totals 19 residues. The CDR3 DNA follows: TGTGCCAGCAGCTTATTAGAAATCGGACAGTGGGGAACTGGAAACACCATATATTTT. Translating gives CASSLLEIGQWGTGNTIYF.

This clone qualifies as medium-sized (0.01 to 0.1%). The chain has TRBV9 and TRBJ1-1; D not resolved. Germline lookup yields CDR1 SGDLS and CDR2 YYNGEE. Deletions cut 3 bases from V and 1 base from J, with 10 bases between. The CDR3 covers 14 residues. The CDR3 here is CASSAGRRNTEAFF. CDR3 coding DNA: TGTGCCAGCAGCGCCGGTCGGAGGAACACTGAAGCTTTCTTT.

This rearrangement joins TRBV7-2 to TRBJ2-3; D is ambiguous. This CDR3 has 14 amino acids. V was cut by 4 bases and J by 5 bases, with 13 bases left in between. The V gene's germline CDR1 is SGHTA and CDR2 FQGNSA. CDR3 bases: TGTGCCAGCAGCTCCCTAGTGCTGCGAGATACGCAGTATTTT. It yields the protein CASSSLVLRDTQYF.

Here the CDR3 reads CATEGPSYEQYF. The CDR3 DNA follows: TGTGCCACCGAGGGACCGTCCTACGAGCAGTACTTC. This sequence joins TRBV19 and TRBJ2-7; either TRBD1 or TRBD2 may fit D (5 bases each). From germline, CDR1 is LNHDA and CDR2 SQIVND (reference sequence). The CDR3 sequence is 12 residues long. V lost 10 bases, J lost 1 base, and 11 bases lay in between.

This clone was found a few times. The chain combines TRBV7-8 with TRBJ1-1; no clear D. V was pared by 2 bases and J by 4 bases, with 5 bases between. This CDR3 region has 12 residues. The germline V gene has CDR1 SGHVS and CDR2 FQNEAQ. The CDR3 DNA follows: TGTGCCAGCAGCTTAAGGAGCACTGAAGCTTTCTTT. It is translated as CASSLRSTEAFF.

This clone appeared a single time. The chain carries TRBV21-1 and TRBJ2-1; whether TRBD1, the table's D call, matches the DNA was not checked. TRBV21-1 is a documented pseudogene. The CDR3 contains 14 residues. This chain's CDR3 is CASREDRWGNEQFF. The DNA for the CDR3 is TGTGCCAGCAGGGAGGACAGGTGGGGCAATGAGCAGTTCTTC.

This chain connects TRBV4-3 to TRBJ2-7; a weak D match, TRBD1 (5 bases). This CDR3 is 16 amino acids long. Trimming cost V 1 base and J 2 bases, with 15 bases left between them. CDR1 and CDR2 (germline): LGHNA, YSLEER. The chain's CDR3 is CASSQVLAGWPYEQYF. DNA of the CDR3: TGCGCCAGCAGCCAAGTGCTGGCAGGGTGGCCCTACGAGCAGTACTTC.

This clone is termed medium-sized. The chain is built from TRBV9 and TRBJ1-2; D not certain. This CDR3 comprises 16 residues. Trimming shortened V by 3 bases and J by 3 bases, and 18 bases separated the two germline ends. The germline V gene encodes CDR1 SGDLS and CDR2 YYNGEE. CDR3 sequence reads: CASSGIGSTSDYGYTF. The CDR3 DNA reads as TGTGCCAGCAGCGGAATAGGGTCTACGTCTGACTATGGCTACACCTTC.

The chain uses TRBV4-1 and TRBJ2-7; TRBD2 agrees at 7 bases. The germline V gene has CDR1 MGHRA and CDR2 YSYEKL. V was pared by 4 bases and J by 2 bases, with 5 bases of the junction left unmatched. CDR3 length equals 14 residues. DNA of the CDR3: TGCGCCAGCAGCCCGGTGGGGGGGACCTACGAGCAGTACTTC. Its translation is CASSPVGGTYEQYF.

The rearrangement links TRBV30 to TRBJ2-1; 7 bases align to TRBD2. The trim removed 3 bases at V and 0 bases at J, leaving 8 bases unmatched. This CDR3 has 16 residues. CDR1 is GTSNPN and CDR2 is SVGIG in the germline V gene (reference sequence). The CDR3 sequence: CAWRLLRESSYNEQFF. CDR3 DNA sequence: TGTGCCTGGAGACTACTGCGGGAGAGCTCCTACAATGAGCAGTTCTTC.

V and J are TRBV27 and TRBJ2-1; TRBD1 matches at 9 bases. Losses at the gene ends were 5 bases for V and 12 bases for J; bases not matched to a gene: 14. The germline V gene has CDR1 MNHEY and CDR2 SMNVEV (reference sequence). This CDR3 has 15 residues. CDR3 in DNA: TGTGCCAGCAGTCCAGGGACAGGGATTACAATGGTGCAGTTCTTC. Translation: CASSPGTGITMVQFF.

The chain recombines TRBV10-3 with TRBJ2-2; D ambiguous. Germline CDR1 and CDR2: ENHRY and SYGVKD. The CDR3 length is 12 residues. V gave up 7 bases and J gave up 3 bases, with 6 bases separating them. The CDR3 reads CAITTDTGELFF. The CDR3 DNA reads as TGTGCCATCACCACAGACACCGGGGAGCTGTTTTTT.

The CDR3 region has the DNA TGTGCCAGCACGGGAGAAAACCAAGAGACCCAGTACTTC. It yields the protein CASTGENQETQYF. The genes are TRBV27 and TRBJ2-5; maybe TRBD2 (6 bases). Germline V lookup: CDR1 MNHEY, CDR2 SMNVEV (reference sequence). The CDR3 length is 13 residues. The V end was cut by 7 bases, the J end by 0 bases, with 9 bases between.

This sequence joins TRBV6-5 and TRBJ1-2, with TRBD1 matching over 7 bases. The CDR3 has 15 residues. The V gene end was trimmed by 2 bases and the J gene end by 6 bases; junction bases not matched to a gene: 9. Looked up from germline, CDR1 is MNHEY and CDR2 is SVGAGI. The chain's CDR3 is CASSYKDRVLDGYTF. The CDR3 nucleotides are TGTGCCAGCAGTTACAAAGACAGGGTTCTCGATGGCTACACCTTC.

V gene TRBV27 combines with J gene TRBJ2-2; D remains unclear. The length of the CDR3 is 13 residues. Germline loops: CDR1 MNHEY, CDR2 SMNVEV (reference sequence). Trimming cost V 2 bases and J 6 bases, with 7 bases left between them. CDR3 DNA: TGTGCCAGCAGTTTAAGTTGGGCCGGGGAGCTGTTTTTT. It encodes CASSLSWAGELFF.

The V gene is TRBV11-2, the J gene TRBJ2-1, with 9 bases matching TRBD1. V shed 0 bases and J 5 bases; nucleotides not matched to a gene: 8. CDR3 length equals 17 residues. Germline CDR1 SGHAT, CDR2 FQNNGV. The CDR3 loop reads CASSLEGTGQGNNEQFF. The CDR3 bases are TGTGCCAGCAGCTTAGAAGGAACTGGACAGGGGAACAATGAGCAGTTCTTC.

The gene calls are TRBV7-9 and TRBJ2-7; TRBD2 might be the D (5 bases). The CDR3 is made up of 16 amino acids. The germline gives CDR1 SEHNR, CDR2 FQNEAQ (reference sequence). The germline V and J ends were trimmed by 1 base and 0 bases, with 13 bases remaining between them. The CDR3 coding sequence is TGTGCCAGCAGCTTAGATGTGCGGGTTAGCTCCTACGAGCAGTACTTC. Encoded protein: CASSLDVRVSSYEQYF.

This clone was recorded only once. V gene TRBV6-5 combines with J gene TRBJ1-1, with a weak D call TRBD1 (5 bases). CDR3 size: 13 residues. V lost 2 bases, J lost 5 bases, and 9 bases lay in between. Germline-derived CDR1 and CDR2 are MNHEY and SVGAGI. The CDR3 nucleotides are TGTGCCAGCAGTTACAGGGGAAGAACTGAAGCTTTCTTT. Amino acid sequence: CASSYRGRTEAFF.

This sequence joins TRBV5-4 and TRBJ2-1; tentative D call: TRBD2 (7 bases). CDR1 is SGHNT, CDR2 YYREEE, per germline (reference sequence). The CDR3 has 16 residues. The V gene lost 2 bases and the J gene lost 2 bases, with 14 bases spanning the gap. The CDR3 loop is CASSFTGTKPYNEQFF. The CDR3 DNA sequence: TGTGCCAGCAGCTTTACAGGGACTAAACCCTACAATGAGCAGTTCTTC. Looking up the rest from reference TRBV5-4 and TRBJ2-1 gives the full variable domain: ETGVTQSPTHLIKTRGQQVTLRCSSQSGHNTVSWYQQALGQGPQFIFQYYREEENGRGNFPPRFSGLQFPNYSSELNVNALELDDSALYLCASSFTGTKPYNEQFFGPGTRLTVL.